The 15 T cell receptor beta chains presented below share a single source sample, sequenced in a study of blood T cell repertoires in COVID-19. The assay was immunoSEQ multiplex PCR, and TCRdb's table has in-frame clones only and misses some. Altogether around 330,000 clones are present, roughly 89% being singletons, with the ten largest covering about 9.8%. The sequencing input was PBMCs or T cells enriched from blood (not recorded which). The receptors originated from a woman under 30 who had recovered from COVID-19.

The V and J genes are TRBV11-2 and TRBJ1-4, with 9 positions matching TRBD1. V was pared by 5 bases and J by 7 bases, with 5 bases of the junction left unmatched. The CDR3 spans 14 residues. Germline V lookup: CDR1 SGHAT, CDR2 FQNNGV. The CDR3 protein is CASSPQGASEKLFF. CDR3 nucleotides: TGTGCCAGCAGCCCACAGGGGGCTAGTGAAAAACTGTTTTTT. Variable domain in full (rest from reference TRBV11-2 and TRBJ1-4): EAGVAQSPRYKIIEKRQSVAFWCNPISGHATLYWYQQILGQGPKLLIQFQNNGVVDDSQLPKDRFSAERLKGVDSTLKIQPAKLEDSAVYLCASSPQGASEKLFFGSGTQLSVL.

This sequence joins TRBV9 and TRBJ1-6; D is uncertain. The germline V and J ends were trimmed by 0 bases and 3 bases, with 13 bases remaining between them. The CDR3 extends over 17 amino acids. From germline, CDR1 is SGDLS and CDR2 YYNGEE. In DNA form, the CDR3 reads TGTGCCAGCAGCGTAGATATGGGAGCCTTCTATAATTCACCCCTCCACTTT. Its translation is CASSVDMGAFYNSPLHF.

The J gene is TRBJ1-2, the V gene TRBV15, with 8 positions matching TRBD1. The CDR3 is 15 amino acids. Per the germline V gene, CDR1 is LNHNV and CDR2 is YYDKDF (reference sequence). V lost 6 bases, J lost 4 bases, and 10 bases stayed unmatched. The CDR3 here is CATRNRRGRSYGYTF. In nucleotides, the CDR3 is TGTGCCACCAGAAACCGCAGGGGGCGCAGCTATGGCTACACCTTC.

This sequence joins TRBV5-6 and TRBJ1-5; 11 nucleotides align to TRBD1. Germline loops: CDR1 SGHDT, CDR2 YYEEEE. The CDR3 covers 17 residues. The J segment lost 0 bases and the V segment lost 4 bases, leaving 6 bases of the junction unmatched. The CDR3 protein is CASSAGQGAASNQPQHF. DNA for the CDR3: TGTGCCAGCAGCGCTGGACAGGGGGCGGCTAGCAATCAGCCCCAGCATTTT.

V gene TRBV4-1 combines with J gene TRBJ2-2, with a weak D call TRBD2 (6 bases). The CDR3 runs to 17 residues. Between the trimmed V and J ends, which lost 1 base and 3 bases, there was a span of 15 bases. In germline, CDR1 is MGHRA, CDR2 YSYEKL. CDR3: CASSQASSGTYTGELFF. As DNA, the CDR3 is TGCGCCAGCAGCCAAGCATCATCCGGGACTTACACCGGGGAGCTGTTTTTT.

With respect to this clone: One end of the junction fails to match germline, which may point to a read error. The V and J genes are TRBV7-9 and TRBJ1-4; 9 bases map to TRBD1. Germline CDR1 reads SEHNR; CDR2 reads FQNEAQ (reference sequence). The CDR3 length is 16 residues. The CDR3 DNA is TGTGCCAGCAGCTCCGGGACAGGGATTACTAACGAAAAACTGTTTTTT. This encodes CASSSGTGITNEKLFF.

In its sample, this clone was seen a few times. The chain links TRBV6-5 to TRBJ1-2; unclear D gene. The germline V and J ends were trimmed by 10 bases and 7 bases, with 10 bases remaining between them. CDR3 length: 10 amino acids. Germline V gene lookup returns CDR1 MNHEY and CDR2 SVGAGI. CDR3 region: CATREGGYTF. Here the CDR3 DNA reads TGTGCCACGCGGGAGGGTGGCTACACCTTC.

The CDR3 coding sequence is TGTGCCAGCAGCTTAGGGTCTTGGGCTAGCGGGGGATACGAGCAGTACTTC. It specifies CASSLGSWASGGYEQYF. V gene TRBV7-2 combines with J gene TRBJ2-7; 10 bases are a match to TRBD2. CDR1 and CDR2 (germline): SGHTA, FQGNSA. The CDR3 has 17 amino acids. With 1 base clipped from V and 4 bases from J, the junction kept 10 bases outside the gene matches.

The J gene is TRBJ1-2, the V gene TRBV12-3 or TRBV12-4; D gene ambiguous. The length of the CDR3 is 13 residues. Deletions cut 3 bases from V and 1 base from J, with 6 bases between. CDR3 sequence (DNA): TGTGCCAGCAGTTTTCAGTTTAACTATGGCTACACCTTC. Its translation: CASSFQFNYGYTF.

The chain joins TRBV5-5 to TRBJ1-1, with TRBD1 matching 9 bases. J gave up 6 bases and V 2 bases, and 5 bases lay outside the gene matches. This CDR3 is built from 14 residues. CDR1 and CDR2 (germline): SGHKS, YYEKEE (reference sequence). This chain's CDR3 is CASSFTGGTAEAFF. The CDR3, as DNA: TGTGCCAGCAGCTTTACAGGGGGCACCGCTGAAGCTTTCTTT.

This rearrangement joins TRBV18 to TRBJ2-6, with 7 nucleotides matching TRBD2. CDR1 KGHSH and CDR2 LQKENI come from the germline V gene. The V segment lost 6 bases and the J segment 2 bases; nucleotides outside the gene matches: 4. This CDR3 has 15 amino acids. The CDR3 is CASSSAGAGANVLTF. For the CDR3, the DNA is TGTGCCAGCTCGTCTGCGGGGGCTGGGGCCAACGTCCTGACTTTC.

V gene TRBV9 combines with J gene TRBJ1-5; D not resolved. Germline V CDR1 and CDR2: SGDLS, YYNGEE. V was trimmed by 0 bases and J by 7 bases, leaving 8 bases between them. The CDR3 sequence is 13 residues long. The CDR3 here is CASSVGGVQPQHF. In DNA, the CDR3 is TGTGCCAGCAGCGTAGGGGGAGTCCAGCCCCAGCATTTT.

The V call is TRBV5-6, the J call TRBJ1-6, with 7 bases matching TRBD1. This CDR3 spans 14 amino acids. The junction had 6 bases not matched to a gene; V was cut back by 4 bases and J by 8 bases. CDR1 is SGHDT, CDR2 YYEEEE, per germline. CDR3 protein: CASSTFDRDSPLHF. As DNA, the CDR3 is TGTGCCAGCAGCACGTTTGACAGGGATTCACCCCTCCACTTT. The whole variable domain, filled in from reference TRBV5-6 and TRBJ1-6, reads DAGVTQSPTHLIKTRGQQVTLRCSPKSGHDTVSWYQQALGQGPQFIFQYYEEEERQRGNFPDRFSGHQFPNYSSELNVNALLLGDSALYLCASSTFDRDSPLHFGNGTRLTVT.

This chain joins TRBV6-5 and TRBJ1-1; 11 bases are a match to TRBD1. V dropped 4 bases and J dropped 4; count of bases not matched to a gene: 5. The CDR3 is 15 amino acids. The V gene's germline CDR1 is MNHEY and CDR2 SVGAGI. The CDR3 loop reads CASSFTGTGGTEAFF. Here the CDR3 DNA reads TGTGCCAGCAGTTTTACCGGGACAGGGGGCACTGAAGCTTTCTTT.

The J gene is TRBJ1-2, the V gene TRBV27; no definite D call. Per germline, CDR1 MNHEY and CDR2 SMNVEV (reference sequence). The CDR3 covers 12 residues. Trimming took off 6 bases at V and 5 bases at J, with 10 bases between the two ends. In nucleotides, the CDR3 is TGTGCCAGCAGACGAGCGGGGTATGGCTACACCTTC. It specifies CASRRAGYGYTF.